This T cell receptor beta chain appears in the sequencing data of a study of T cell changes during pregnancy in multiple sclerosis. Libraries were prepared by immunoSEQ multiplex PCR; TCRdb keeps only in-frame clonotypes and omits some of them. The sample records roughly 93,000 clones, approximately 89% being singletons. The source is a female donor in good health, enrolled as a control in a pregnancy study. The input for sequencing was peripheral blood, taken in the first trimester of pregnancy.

CDR3 in amino acids: CASSLGSGSPLHF. The CDR3 bases are TGTGCCAGCAGCTTAGGCAGCGGTTCACCCCTCCACTTT. The chain links TRBV7-3 to TRBJ1-6, with unresolved D. Per germline, CDR1 SGHTA and CDR2 FQGTGA. V was shortened by 2 bases and J by 9 bases, with 8 bases between the two germline ends. This CDR3 region has 13 residues.